This T cell receptor (beta chain) was recorded in a study of blood T cells in healthy people across ages. Every sample had a minimum of 7 million PBMCs isolated. V was pared by 4 bases and J by 0 bases, with 12 bases between. This CDR3 is built from 16 residues. Germline V CDR1 and CDR2: SGHTA, FQGTGA. The second PCR ran roughly 7 to 12 cycles with a sample-barcoded 5' primer and J-beta primers. All cDNA molecules were each tagged by a template-switch adaptor with 12 random nucleotides. TCRdb re-analysed the 5' RACE reads in MiXCR, keeping a single row per CDR3 protein. The table has just over 800,000 distinct CDR3 sequences, 60% to 80% seen once.

The chain combines TRBV7-3 with TRBJ2-2, with a tentative D call TRBD2 (7 bases). The TCR sequence derives from a man aged 30 to 45 in good health. The sequencing input was blood. CDR3 loop: CASSWGGHANTGELFF. In DNA form, the CDR3 reads TGTGCCAGCAGCTGGGGGGGGCATGCGAACACCGGGGAGCTGTTTTTT.